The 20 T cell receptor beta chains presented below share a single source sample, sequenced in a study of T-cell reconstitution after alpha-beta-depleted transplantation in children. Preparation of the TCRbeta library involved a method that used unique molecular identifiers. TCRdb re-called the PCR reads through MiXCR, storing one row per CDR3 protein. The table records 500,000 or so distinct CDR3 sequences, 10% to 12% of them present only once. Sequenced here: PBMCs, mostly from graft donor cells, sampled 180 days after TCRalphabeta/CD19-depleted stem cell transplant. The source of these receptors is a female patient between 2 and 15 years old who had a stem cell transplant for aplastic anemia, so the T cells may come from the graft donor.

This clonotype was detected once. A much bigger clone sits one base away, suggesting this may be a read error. CDR3 residues: CAISGLLAARPFTDTQYF. CDR3 DNA sequence: TGTGCCATCAGCGGGCTACTAGCGGCCAGACCGTTCACAGATACGCAGTATTTT. The chain combines TRBV12-3 or TRBV12-4 with TRBJ2-3; 8 nucleotides match TRBD2. The CDR3 loop spans 18 amino acids. Losses at the gene ends were 10 bases for V and 2 bases for J; bases not matched to a gene: 20.

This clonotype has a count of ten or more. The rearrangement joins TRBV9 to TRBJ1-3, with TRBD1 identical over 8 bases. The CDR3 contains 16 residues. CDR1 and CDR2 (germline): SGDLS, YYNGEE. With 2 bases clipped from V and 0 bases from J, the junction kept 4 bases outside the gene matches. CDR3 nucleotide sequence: TGTGCCAGCAGCGTCCAGGGGGCTAGCTCTGGAAACACCATATATTTT. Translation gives CASSVQGASSGNTIYF.

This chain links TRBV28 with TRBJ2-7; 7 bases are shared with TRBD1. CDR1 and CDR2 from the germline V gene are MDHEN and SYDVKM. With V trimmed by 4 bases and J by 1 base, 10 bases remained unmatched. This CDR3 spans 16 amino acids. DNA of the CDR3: TGTGCCAGCAGTTCAATCATTGTGACAGGGTCCTACGAGCAGTACGTC. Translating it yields CASSSIIVTGSYEQYV.

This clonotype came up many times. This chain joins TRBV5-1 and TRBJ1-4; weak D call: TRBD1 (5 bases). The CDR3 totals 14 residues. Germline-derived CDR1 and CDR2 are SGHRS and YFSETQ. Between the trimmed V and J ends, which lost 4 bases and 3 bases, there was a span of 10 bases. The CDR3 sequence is CASSPGASNEKLFF. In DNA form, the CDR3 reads TGCGCCAGCAGCCCCGGGGCCTCTAATGAAAAACTGTTTTTT.

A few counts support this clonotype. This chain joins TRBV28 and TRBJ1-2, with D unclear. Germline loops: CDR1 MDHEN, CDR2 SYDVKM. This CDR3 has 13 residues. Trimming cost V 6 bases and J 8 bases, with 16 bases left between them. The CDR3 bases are TGTGCCAGCAGACCAGGTCGCCCAATGGGCTACACCTTC. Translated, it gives CASRPGRPMGYTF.

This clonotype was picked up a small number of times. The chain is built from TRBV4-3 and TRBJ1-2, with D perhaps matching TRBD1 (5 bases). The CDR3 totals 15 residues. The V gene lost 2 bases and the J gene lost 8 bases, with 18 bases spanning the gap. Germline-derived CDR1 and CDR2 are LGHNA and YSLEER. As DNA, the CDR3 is TGCGCCAGCAGCCAACGGGACCGTCAGCTGGAAGGCTACACCTTC. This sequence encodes CASSQRDRQLEGYTF.

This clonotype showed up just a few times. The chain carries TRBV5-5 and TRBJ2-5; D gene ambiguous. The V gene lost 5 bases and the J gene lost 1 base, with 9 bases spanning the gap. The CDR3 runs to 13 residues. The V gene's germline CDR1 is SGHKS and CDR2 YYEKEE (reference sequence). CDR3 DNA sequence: TGTGCCAGCAGTTCGGATTTCCAAGAGACCCAGTACTTC. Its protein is CASSSDFQETQYF.

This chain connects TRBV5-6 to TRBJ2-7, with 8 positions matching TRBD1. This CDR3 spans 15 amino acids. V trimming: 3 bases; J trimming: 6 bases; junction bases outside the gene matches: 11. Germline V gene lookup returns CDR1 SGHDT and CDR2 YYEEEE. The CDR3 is CASSSGDRRFSEQYV. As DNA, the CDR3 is TGTGCCAGCAGCTCCGGGGACAGGCGGTTCTCCGAGCAGTACGTC.

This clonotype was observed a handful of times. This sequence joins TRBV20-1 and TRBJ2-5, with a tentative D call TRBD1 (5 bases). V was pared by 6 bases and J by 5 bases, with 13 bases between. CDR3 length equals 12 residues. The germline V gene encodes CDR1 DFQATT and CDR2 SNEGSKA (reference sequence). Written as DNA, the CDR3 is TGCAGTGCCCGATCCAGGGATGAGACCCAGTACTTC. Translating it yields CSARSRDETQYF.

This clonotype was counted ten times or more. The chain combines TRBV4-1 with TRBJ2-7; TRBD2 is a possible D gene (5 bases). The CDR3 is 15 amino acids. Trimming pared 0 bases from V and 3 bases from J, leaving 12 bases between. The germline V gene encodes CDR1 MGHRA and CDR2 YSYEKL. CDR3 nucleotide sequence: TGCGCCAGCAGCCAAGATCGGACTTTCGGCTACGAGCAGTACTTC. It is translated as CASSQDRTFGYEQYF.

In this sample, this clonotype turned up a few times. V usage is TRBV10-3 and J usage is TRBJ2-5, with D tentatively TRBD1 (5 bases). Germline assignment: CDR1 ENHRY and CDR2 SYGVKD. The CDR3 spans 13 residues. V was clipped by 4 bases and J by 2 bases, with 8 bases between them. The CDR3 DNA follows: TGTGCCATCAGTGCTACAGGACAAGAGACCCAGTACTTC. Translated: CAISATGQETQYF.

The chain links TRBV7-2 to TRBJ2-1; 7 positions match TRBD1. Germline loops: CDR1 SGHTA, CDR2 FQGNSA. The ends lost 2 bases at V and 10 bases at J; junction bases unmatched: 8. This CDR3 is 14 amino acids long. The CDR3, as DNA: TGTGCCAGCAGCTTATCTCAACAGGGGTTCGAGCAGTTCTTC. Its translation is CASSLSQQGFEQFF.

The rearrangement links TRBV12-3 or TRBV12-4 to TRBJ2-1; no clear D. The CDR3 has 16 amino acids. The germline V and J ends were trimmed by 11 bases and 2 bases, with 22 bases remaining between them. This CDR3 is CASKGPISPTYNEQFF. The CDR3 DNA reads TGTGCCTCCAAGGGTCCCATCTCCCCTACCTACAATGAGCAGTTCTTC.

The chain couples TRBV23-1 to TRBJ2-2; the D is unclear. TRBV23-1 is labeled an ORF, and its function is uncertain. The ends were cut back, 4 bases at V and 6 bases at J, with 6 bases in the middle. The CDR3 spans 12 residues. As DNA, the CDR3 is TGCGCCAGCAGTCCTACATCCGGGGAGCTGTTTTTT. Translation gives CASSPTSGELFF.

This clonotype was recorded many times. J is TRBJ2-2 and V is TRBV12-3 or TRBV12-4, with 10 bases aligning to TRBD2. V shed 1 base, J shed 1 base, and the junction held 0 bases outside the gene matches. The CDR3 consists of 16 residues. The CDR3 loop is CASSLGTSGNTGELFF. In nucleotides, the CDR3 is TGTGCCAGCAGTTTAGGGACTAGCGGGAACACCGGGGAGCTGTTTTTT.

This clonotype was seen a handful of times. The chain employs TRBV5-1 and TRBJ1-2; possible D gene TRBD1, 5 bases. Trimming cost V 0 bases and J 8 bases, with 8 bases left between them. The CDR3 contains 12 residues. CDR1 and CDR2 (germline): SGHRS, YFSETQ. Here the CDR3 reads CASSLGGQGYTF. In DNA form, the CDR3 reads TGCGCCAGCAGCTTGGGAGGACAAGGCTACACCTTC.

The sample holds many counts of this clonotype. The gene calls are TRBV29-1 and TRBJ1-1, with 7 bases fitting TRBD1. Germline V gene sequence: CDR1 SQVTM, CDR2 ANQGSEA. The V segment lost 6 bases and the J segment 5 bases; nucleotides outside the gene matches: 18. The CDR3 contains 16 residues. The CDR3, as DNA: TGCAGCGTCGCCACAGGGGTAGGAACAAGGAGAACTGAAGCTTTCTTT. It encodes CSVATGVGTRRTEAFF. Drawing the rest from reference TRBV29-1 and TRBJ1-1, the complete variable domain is SAVISQKPSRDICQRGTSLTIQCQVDSQVTMMFWYRQQPGQSLTLIATANQGSEATYESGFVIDKFPISRPNLTFSTLTVSNMSPEDSSIYLCSVATGVGTRRTEAFFGQGTRLTVV.

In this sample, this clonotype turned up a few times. As DNA, the CDR3 is TGTGCCAGCCAAAAAGGGGGCAATAGCAATCAGCCCCAGCATTTT. It codes for CASQKGGNSNQPQHF. This rearrangement joins TRBV28 to TRBJ1-5; TRBD1 matches 7 bases. The CDR3 loop spans 15 amino acids. V shed 8 bases and J 0 bases; nucleotides not matched to a gene: 7. Looked up from germline, CDR1 is MDHEN and CDR2 is SYDVKM.

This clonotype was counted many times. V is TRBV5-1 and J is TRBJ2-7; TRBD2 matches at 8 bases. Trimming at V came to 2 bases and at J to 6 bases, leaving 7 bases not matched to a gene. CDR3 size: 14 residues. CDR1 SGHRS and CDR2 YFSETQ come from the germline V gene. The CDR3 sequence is CASSFTAGTSEQYV. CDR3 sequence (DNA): TGCGCCAGCAGCTTTACTGCCGGGACTAGCGAGCAGTACGTC.

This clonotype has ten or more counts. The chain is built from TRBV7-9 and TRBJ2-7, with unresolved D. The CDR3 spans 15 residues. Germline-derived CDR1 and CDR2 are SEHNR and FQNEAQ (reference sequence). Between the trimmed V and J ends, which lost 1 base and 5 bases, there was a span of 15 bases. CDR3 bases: TGTGCCAGCAGCTTAGTTCCCTCTGGGTCCAACGAGCAGTACGTC. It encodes CASSLVPSGSNEQYV.